The 29 T cell receptor beta chains below all came from one sample that was sequenced in a study of blood T cell repertoires in COVID-19. Sequencing used immunoSEQ multiplex PCR; TCRdb keeps in-frame clones, though not all of them. Among approximately 270,000 clones listed, under 95% were seen once. Sequencing used PBMCs or T cells enriched from blood (not recorded which). The source of these receptors is a man aged 40-49 years who had been exposed to COVID-19.

This clone showed up just a few times. This sequence joins TRBV18 and TRBJ1-4; weak D call: TRBD1 (6 bases). Looked up from germline, CDR1 is KGHSH and CDR2 is LQKENI. CDR3 length: 17 residues. V dropped 0 bases and J dropped 6 bases, with 17 bases sitting between them. The CDR3 nucleotides read TGTGCCAGCTCACCACCAATAACAGGGTCAGAGGATGAAAAACTGTTTTTT. Translation gives CASSPPITGSEDEKLFF.

The chain links TRBV28 to TRBJ1-2; TRBD1 might be the D (6 bases). The germline CDR1 and CDR2 sequences are MDHEN and SYDVKM. Trimming removed 3 bases from V and 0 bases from J, with 8 bases in between. This CDR3 is 14 amino acids long. CDR3 in DNA: TGTGCCAGCAGTTTGACAGGTTCTAACTATGGCTACACCTTC. It specifies CASSLTGSNYGYTF.

The chain joins TRBV19 to TRBJ2-2; D possibly corresponds to TRBD1 (6 bases). There are 15 residues in the CDR3. V was trimmed by 2 bases and J by 0 bases, leaving 7 bases between them. In germline, CDR1 is LNHDA, CDR2 SQIVND (reference sequence). DNA of the CDR3: TGTGCCAGTAGTATAAGGGGGACGAACACCGGGGAGCTGTTTTTT. Translated: CASSIRGTNTGELFF.

V is TRBV6-1 and J is TRBJ1-4; D might be TRBD1 (5 bases). The germline V and J ends were trimmed by 3 bases and 3 bases, with 20 bases remaining between them. Germline assignment: CDR1 MNHNS and CDR2 SASEGT. The CDR3 length is 18 residues. The CDR3 DNA follows: TGTGCCAGCAGTGATGACCGGGGGATCTCCCCGGCTAATGAAAAACTGTTTTTT. Its translation: CASSDDRGISPANEKLFF.

The J gene is TRBJ1-4, the V gene TRBV3-1 (or the pseudogene TRBV3-2); D unclear. The CDR3 has 13 residues. CDR1 and CDR2 (germline): LGHDT, YNNKEL (reference sequence). The CDR3 DNA reads as TGTGCAGCCGCGGCAAGAGATAATGAAAAACTGTTTTTT. Translated: CAAAARDNEKLFF.

The CDR3 DNA reads as TGTGCCAGTAGTATAGACGCCAGGGCCTACTATGGCTACACCTTC. Translating gives CASSIDARAYYGYTF. The chain couples TRBV19 to TRBJ1-2; weak D call: TRBD1 (5 bases). V gave up 0 bases and J gave up 3 bases, with 11 bases separating them. The CDR3 is made up of 15 amino acids. CDR1 is LNHDA, CDR2 SQIVND, per germline (reference sequence).

V and J are TRBV30 and TRBJ2-7; perhaps TRBD2 as D (6 bases). The length of the CDR3 is 15 residues. Germline CDR1 and CDR2: GTSNPN and SVGIG (reference sequence). V was shortened by 4 bases and J by 0 bases, with 16 bases between the two germline ends. The CDR3 protein is CAWTRGIGSSYEQYF. In nucleotides, the CDR3 is TGTGCCTGGACCCGAGGGATCGGGAGCTCCTACGAGCAGTACTTC.

The J gene is TRBJ2-7, the V gene TRBV14; tentative D call: TRBD2 (5 bases). Between the trimmed V and J ends, which lost 1 base and 3 bases, there was a span of 7 bases. This CDR3 is 13 amino acids long. The germline V gene has CDR1 SGHDN and CDR2 FVKESK. The CDR3 region is CASSQATNYEQYF. In nucleotides, the CDR3 is TGTGCCAGCAGCCAAGCGACTAACTACGAGCAGTACTTC.

The chain uses TRBV28 and TRBJ2-5; TRBD1 agrees at 8 bases. The CDR3 is 16 amino acids. V gave up 5 bases and J gave up 5 bases; unmatched junction bases: 13. From germline, CDR1 is MDHEN and CDR2 SYDVKM. CDR3 in amino acids: CASSPPDRAGEETQYF. DNA of the CDR3: TGTGCCAGCAGTCCCCCGGACAGGGCGGGCGAGGAGACCCAGTACTTC.

This chain uses TRBV19 with TRBJ2-1; D might be TRBD2 (6 bases). The CDR3 loop spans 15 amino acids. The germline V gene has CDR1 LNHDA and CDR2 SQIVND (reference sequence). The V gene lost 3 bases and the J gene lost 4 bases, with 13 bases spanning the gap. The CDR3 nucleotides are TGTGCCAGTAGTATGGTCGTTGGGGGGTACAATGAGCAGTTCTTC. It encodes CASSMVVGGYNEQFF.

V is TRBV5-1 and J is TRBJ1-5, with D perhaps TRBD1 (6 bases). V was shortened by 4 bases and J by 3 bases, with 8 bases between the two germline ends. The CDR3 spans 13 residues. Germline CDR1 reads SGHRS; CDR2 reads YFSETQ. The CDR3 protein is CASSRDINQPQHF. The CDR3 region has the DNA TGCGCCAGCAGCAGGGACATCAATCAGCCCCAGCATTTT. Complete variable domain (other parts from reference TRBV5-1 and TRBJ1-5): KAGVTQTPRYLIKTRGQQVTLSCSPISGHRSVSWYQQTPGQGLQFLFEYFSETQRNKGNFPGRFSGRQFSNSRSEMNVSTLELGDSALYLCASSRDINQPQHFGDGTRLSIL.

J is TRBJ1-2 and V is TRBV4-1; 8 nucleotides agree with TRBD1. This CDR3 has 16 residues. With V trimmed by 2 bases and J by 7 bases, 12 bases remained unmatched. CDR1 is MGHRA, CDR2 YSYEKL, per germline. The CDR3 spells CASSQTAGGVKGGYTF. The CDR3 DNA is TGCGCCAGCAGCCAAACAGCAGGGGGCGTTAAGGGTGGCTACACCTTC.

V and J are TRBV10-3 and TRBJ1-6; D is unclear. V was clipped by 0 bases and J by 13 bases, with 10 bases between them. Germline V gene sequence: CDR1 ENHRY, CDR2 SYGVKD. The CDR3 length is 13 residues. The CDR3 nucleotides are TGTGCCATCAGTGAGTCAGAGAATACCCCCCTCCACTTT. It translates to CAISESENTPLHF.

This clone appeared once. The chain employs TRBV5-1 and TRBJ1-1; D not certain. This CDR3 is built from 14 residues. V shed 0 bases and J shed 1 base, with 7 bases lying between them. Germline values: CDR1 SGHRS, CDR2 YFSETQ. This CDR3 is CASSLGAGNTEAFF. The CDR3 nucleotides are TGCGCCAGCAGCTTGGGCGCAGGGAACACTGAAGCTTTCTTT.

The rearrangement uses TRBV11-2 and TRBJ1-4; weak D call: TRBD1 (5 bases). Germline CDR1 is SGHAT and CDR2 is FQNNGV. This CDR3 has 15 amino acids. Trimming left V 1 base short and J 5 bases short, with 11 bases between. This CDR3 is CASSLVGGENEKLFF. Here the CDR3 DNA reads TGTGCCAGCAGCTTAGTGGGGGGAGAAAATGAAAAACTGTTTTTT.

This clone was seen just once. For the CDR3, the DNA is TGCGCCAGCAGCCAAGACCTAGCGGGAATAGACGAGCAGTACTTC. It translates to CASSQDLAGIDEQYF. The chain carries TRBV4-3 and TRBJ2-7; TRBD2 aligns across 9 bases. Looked up from germline, CDR1 is LGHNA and CDR2 is YSLEER. This CDR3 spans 15 amino acids. The J segment lost 5 bases and the V segment lost 0 bases, leaving 5 bases of the junction unmatched.

This chain connects TRBV28 to TRBJ1-5; no clear D. The V gene lost 5 bases and the J gene lost 0 bases, with 14 bases spanning the gap. The CDR3 totals 16 residues. Germline V gene lookup returns CDR1 MDHEN and CDR2 SYDVKM. CDR3 protein: CASSGRVAASNQPQHF. As DNA, the CDR3 is TGTGCCAGCAGTGGTCGAGTAGCAGCTAGCAATCAGCCCCAGCATTTT.

The rearrangement uses TRBV5-4 and TRBJ2-1; no clear D gene. Germline V CDR1 and CDR2: SGHNT, YYREEE (reference sequence). The CDR3 contains 12 residues. V gave up 0 bases and J gave up 7 bases, with 5 bases separating them. This CDR3 is CASSLVENEQFF. In nucleotides, the CDR3 is TGTGCCAGCAGCTTGGTTGAGAATGAGCAGTTCTTC.

This chain uses TRBV6-5 with TRBJ1-2; TRBD1 agrees at 9 bases. Looked up from germline, CDR1 is MNHEY and CDR2 is SVGAGI. The J segment lost 5 bases and the V segment lost 10 bases, leaving 5 bases of the junction unmatched. This CDR3 is 12 amino acids long. In DNA, the CDR3 is TGTGCCATCGACAGGGGGTGGTATGGCTACACCTTC. Amino acid sequence: CAIDRGWYGYTF.

There are a few counts of this clone. Written as DNA, the CDR3 is TGTGCCAGCAGGGTTGTCGGTGAGCAGTTCTTC. As protein: CASRVVGEQFF. J is TRBJ2-1 and V is TRBV12-3 or TRBV12-4; D gene ambiguous. The length of the CDR3 is 11 residues. The ends were cut back, 6 bases at V and 9 bases at J, with 9 bases in the middle.

The chain recombines TRBV9 with TRBJ2-1, with D possibly matching TRBD2 (6 bases). This CDR3 contains 14 residues. CDR1 is SGDLS and CDR2 is YYNGEE in the germline V gene. Trimming removed 1 base from V and 9 bases from J, with 14 bases in between. This chain's CDR3 is CASSVLLVGGEQFF. CDR3 sequence (DNA): TGTGCCAGCAGCGTACTCTTAGTGGGGGGTGAGCAGTTCTTC. Combining the CDR3 with reference TRBV9 and TRBJ2-1 gives the whole variable domain DSGVTQTPKHLITATGQRVTLRCSPRSGDLSVYWYQQSLDQGLQFLIQYYNGEERAKGNILERFSAQQFPDLHSELNLSSLELGDSALYFCASSVLLVGGEQFFGPGTRLTVL.

The chain carries TRBV9 and TRBJ1-5, with 10 bases lining up with TRBD1. Germline CDR1 and CDR2: SGDLS and YYNGEE. This CDR3 contains 15 residues. The V and J ends lost 6 bases and 4 bases, in that order; junction bases with no gene match: 7. In DNA, the CDR3 is TGTGCCAGCAACGCCGGACAGGGGGTAAATCAGCCCCAGCATTTT. Amino acids: CASNAGQGVNQPQHF.

The chain links TRBV9 to TRBJ2-1, with 10 nucleotides matching TRBD2. The CDR3 extends over 16 amino acids. The ends lost 0 bases at V and 3 bases at J; junction bases unmatched: 3. Germline V gene lookup returns CDR1 SGDLS and CDR2 YYNGEE. The CDR3 loop reads CASSVATSGIYNEQFF. In nucleotides, the CDR3 is TGTGCCAGCAGCGTAGCCACTAGCGGGATCTACAATGAGCAGTTCTTC.

Written as DNA, the CDR3 is TGTGCCACCAGTGCCCCGGGTAGCACAGATACGCAGTATTTT. This gives the protein CATSAPGSTDTQYF. The chain combines TRBV24-1 with TRBJ2-3; no clear D gene. The length of the CDR3 is 14 residues. Germline V gene lookup returns CDR1 KGHDR and CDR2 SFDVKD. V lost 5 bases, J lost 0 bases, and 8 bases lay in between.

Note on this clone: At the DNA level, this CDR3 is encoded by other sequences in the same sample as well. The chain recombines TRBV18 with TRBJ1-1; D is uncertain. Trimming pared 2 bases from V and 5 bases from J, leaving 6 bases between. Germline V gives CDR1 KGHSH, CDR2 LQKENI. The CDR3 spans 12 residues. For the CDR3, the DNA is TGTGCCAGCTCACCAACGGGAACTGAAGCTTTCTTT. The encoded protein is CASSPTGTEAFF. Full variable domain (missing parts from reference TRBV18 and TRBJ1-1): NAGVMQNPRHLVRRRGQEARLRCSPMKGHSHVYWYRQLPEEGLKFMVYLQKENIIDESGMPKERFSAEFPKEGPSILRIQQVVRGDSAAYFCASSPTGTEAFFGQGTRLTVV.

This chain uses TRBV5-4 with TRBJ1-2; D gene uncertain. This CDR3 is built from 12 residues. V was trimmed by 4 bases and J by 3 bases, leaving 7 bases between them. CDR1 is SGHNT, CDR2 YYREEE, per germline (reference sequence). DNA of the CDR3: TGTGCCAGCAGCGGGGAGGACTATGGCTACACCTTC. This gives the protein CASSGEDYGYTF.

The chain recombines TRBV7-9 with TRBJ1-1; no clear D gene. The CDR3 is 13 residues long. V dropped 1 base and J dropped 3 bases, with 6 bases sitting between them. Germline V CDR1 and CDR2: SEHNR, FQNEAQ (reference sequence). For the CDR3, the DNA is TGTGCCAGCAGCTTAGTTGAGGACACTGAAGCTTTCTTT. Amino acid sequence: CASSLVEDTEAFF.

The chain recombines TRBV28 with TRBJ1-6, with D possibly TRBD1 on 6 matching bases. Germline lookup yields CDR1 MDHEN and CDR2 SYDVKM. The CDR3 length is 14 residues. Trimming removed 2 bases at V and 7 bases at J, with 9 bases between. CDR3 DNA: TGTGCCAGCAGTTTAACAGGGTGGAATTCACCCCTCCACTTT. This encodes CASSLTGWNSPLHF.

The chain couples TRBV30 to TRBJ1-2; D possibly corresponds to TRBD1 (5 bases). Germline V CDR1 and CDR2: GTSNPN, SVGIG (reference sequence). The CDR3 is 16 amino acids. V lost 0 bases and J lost 3, with 17 bases in between. CDR3: CAWSVWGGRVDYGYTF. In DNA, the CDR3 is TGTGCCTGGAGTGTATGGGGCGGCAGGGTAGACTATGGCTACACCTTC.